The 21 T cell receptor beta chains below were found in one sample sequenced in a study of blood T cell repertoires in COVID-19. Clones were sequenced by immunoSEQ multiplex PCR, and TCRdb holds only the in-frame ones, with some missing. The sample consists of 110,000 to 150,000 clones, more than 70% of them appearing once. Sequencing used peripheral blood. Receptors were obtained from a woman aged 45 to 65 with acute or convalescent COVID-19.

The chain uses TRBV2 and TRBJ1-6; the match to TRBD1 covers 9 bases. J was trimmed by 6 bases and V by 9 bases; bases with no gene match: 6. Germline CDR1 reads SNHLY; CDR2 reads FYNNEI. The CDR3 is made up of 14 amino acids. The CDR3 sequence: CARKGQGLNSPLHF. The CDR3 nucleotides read TGTGCCAGGAAGGGACAGGGCCTTAATTCACCCCTCCACTTT.

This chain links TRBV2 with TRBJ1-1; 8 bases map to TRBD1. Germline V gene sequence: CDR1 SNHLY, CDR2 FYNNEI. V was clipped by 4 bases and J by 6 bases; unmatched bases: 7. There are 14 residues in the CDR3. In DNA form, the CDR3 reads TGTGCCAGCAGTGGCGACAGGGGAGTCTCTGAAGCTTTCTTT. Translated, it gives CASSGDRGVSEAFF.

CDR3 DNA sequence: TGCGCCAGCAGCCCTCCGGGACAGGGGTCCCTGAACACTGAAGCTTTCTTT. It codes for CASSPPGQGSLNTEAFF. The chain recombines TRBV5-1 with TRBJ1-1; 10 nucleotides match TRBD1. This CDR3 has 17 residues. CDR1 is SGHRS, CDR2 YFSETQ, per germline. Trimming cost V 4 bases and J 0 bases; bases outside gene matches: 9.

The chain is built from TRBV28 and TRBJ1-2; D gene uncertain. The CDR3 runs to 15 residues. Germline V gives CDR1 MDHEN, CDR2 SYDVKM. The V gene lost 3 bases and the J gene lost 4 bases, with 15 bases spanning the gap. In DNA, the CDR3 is TGTGCCAGCAGTTTGGTCGAGAATAGTGGCTATGGCTACACCTTC. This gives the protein CASSLVENSGYGYTF.

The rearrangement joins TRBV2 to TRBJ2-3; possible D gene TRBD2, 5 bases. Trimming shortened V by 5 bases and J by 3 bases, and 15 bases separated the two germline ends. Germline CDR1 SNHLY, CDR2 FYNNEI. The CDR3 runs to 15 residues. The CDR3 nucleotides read TGTGCCAGCAGTCCTTCGACGGGGATTACAGATACGCAGTATTTT. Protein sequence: CASSPSTGITDTQYF.

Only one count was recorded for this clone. CDR3: CASSKVYQGALGANVLTF. The DNA for the CDR3 is TGTGCCAGCAGCAAGGTATACCAGGGGGCGCTCGGGGCCAACGTCCTGACTTTC. This chain links TRBV21-1 with TRBJ2-6; the D call of TRBD1 is as the table states it, not checked on the DNA. TRBV21-1 is flagged as a pseudogene. CDR3 length equals 18 residues.

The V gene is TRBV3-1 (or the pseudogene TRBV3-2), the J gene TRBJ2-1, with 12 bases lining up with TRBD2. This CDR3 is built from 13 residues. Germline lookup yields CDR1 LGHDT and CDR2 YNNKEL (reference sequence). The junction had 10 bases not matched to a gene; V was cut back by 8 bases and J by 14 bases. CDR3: CASWGLAGGREFF. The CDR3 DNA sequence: TGTGCCAGCTGGGGCCTAGCGGGGGGGCGGGAGTTCTTC.

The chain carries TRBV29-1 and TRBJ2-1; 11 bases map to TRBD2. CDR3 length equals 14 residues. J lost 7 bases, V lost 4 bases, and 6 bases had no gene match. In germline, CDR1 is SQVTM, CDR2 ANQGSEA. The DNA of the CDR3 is TGCAGCGTTGCTTCCGGGACTAGCGGTAATGAGCAGTTCTTC. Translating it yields CSVASGTSGNEQFF.

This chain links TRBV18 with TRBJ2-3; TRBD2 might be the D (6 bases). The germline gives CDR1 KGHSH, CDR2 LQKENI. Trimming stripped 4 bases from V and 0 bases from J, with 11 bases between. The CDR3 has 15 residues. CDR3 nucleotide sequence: TGTGCCAGCTCACTGTTAGCGGAGAGCACAGATACGCAGTATTTT. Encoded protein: CASSLLAESTDTQYF.

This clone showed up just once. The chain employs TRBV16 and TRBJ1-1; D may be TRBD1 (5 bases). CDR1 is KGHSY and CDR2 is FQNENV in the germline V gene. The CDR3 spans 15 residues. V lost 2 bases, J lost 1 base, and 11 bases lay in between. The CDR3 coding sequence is TGTGCCAGCAGCCAAATGGGGGGTCGGAACACTGAAGCTTTCTTT. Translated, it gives CASSQMGGRNTEAFF.

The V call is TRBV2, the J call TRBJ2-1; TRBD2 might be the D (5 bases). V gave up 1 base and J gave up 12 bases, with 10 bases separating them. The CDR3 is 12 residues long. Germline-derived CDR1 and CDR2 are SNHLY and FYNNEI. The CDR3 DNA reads TGTGCCAGCAGTGAAGACGAGGGTGGGCAGTTCTTC. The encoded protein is CASSEDEGGQFF.

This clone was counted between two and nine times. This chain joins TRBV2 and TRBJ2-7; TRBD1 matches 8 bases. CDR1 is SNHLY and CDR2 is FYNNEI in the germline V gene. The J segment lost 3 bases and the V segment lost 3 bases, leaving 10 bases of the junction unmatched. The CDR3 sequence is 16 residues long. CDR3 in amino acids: CASSDEDREAVYEQYF. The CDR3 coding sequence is TGTGCCAGCAGTGATGAGGACAGGGAAGCGGTCTACGAGCAGTACTTC. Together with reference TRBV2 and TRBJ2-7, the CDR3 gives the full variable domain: EPEVTQTPSHQVTQMGQEVILRCVPISNHLYFYWYRQILGQKVEFLVSFYNNEISEKSEIFDDQFSVERPDGSNFTLKIRSTKLEDSAMYFCASSDEDREAVYEQYFGPGTRLTVT.

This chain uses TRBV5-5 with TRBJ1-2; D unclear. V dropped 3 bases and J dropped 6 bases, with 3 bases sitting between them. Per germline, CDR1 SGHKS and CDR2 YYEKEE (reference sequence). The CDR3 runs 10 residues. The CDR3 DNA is TGTGCCAGCAGCTCTCATGGCTACACCTTC. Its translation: CASSSHGYTF.

CDR3 DNA sequence: TGTGCCAGCAGTTTACACCCGGGCGGCCTGAGGGCTGAAGCTTTCTTT. The encoded protein is CASSLHPGGLRAEAFF. The chain couples TRBV27 to TRBJ1-1; no clear D. Trimming removed 2 bases at V and 6 bases at J, with 19 bases between. The CDR3 has 16 amino acids. Germline lookup yields CDR1 MNHEY and CDR2 SMNVEV (reference sequence).

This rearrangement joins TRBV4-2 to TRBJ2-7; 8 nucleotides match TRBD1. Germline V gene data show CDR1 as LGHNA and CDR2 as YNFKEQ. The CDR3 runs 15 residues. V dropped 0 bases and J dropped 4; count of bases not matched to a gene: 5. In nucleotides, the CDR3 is TGTGCCAGCAGCCAAGAGCCCAGGGGGCAGTACGAGCAGTACTTC. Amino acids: CASSQEPRGQYEQYF.

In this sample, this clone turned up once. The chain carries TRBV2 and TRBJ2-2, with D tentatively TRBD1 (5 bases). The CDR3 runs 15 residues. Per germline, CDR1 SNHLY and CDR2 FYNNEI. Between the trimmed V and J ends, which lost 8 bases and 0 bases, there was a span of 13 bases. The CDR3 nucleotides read TGTGCCAGCCAGGGAACAACCTCGAACACCGGGGAGCTGTTTTTT. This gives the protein CASQGTTSNTGELFF.

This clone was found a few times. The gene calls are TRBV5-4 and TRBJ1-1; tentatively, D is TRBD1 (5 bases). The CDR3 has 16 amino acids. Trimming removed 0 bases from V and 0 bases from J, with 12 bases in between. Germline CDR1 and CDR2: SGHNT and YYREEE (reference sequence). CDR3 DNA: TGTGCCAGCAGCTTGGCAGGCGGGGGAGTGAACACTGAAGCTTTCTTT. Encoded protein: CASSLAGGGVNTEAFF.

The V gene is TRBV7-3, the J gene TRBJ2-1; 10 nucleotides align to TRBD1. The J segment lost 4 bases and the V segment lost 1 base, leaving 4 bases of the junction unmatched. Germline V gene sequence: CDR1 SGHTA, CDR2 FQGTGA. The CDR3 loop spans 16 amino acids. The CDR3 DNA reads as TGTGCCAGCAGCTTAATAGGACAGGGGGGATACAATGAGCAGTTCTTC. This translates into CASSLIGQGGYNEQFF.

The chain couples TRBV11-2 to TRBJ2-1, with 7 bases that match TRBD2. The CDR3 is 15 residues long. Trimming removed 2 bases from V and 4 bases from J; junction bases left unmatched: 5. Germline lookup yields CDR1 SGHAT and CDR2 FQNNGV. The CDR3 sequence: CASSLSGASYNEQFF. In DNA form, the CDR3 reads TGTGCCAGCAGCTTAAGCGGGGCCTCTTACAATGAGCAGTTCTTC.

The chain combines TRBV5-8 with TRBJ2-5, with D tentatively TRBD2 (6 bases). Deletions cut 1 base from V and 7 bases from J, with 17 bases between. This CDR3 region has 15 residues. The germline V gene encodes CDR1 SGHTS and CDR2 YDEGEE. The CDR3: CASSLYTYPGGTQYF. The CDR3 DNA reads TGTGCCAGCAGCTTGTATACTTACCCCGGGGGGACCCAGTACTTC.

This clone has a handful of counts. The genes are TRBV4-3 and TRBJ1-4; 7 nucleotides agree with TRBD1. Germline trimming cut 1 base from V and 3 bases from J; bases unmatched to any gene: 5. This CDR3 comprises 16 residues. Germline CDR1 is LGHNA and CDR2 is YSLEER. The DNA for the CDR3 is TGCGCCAGCAGCCAAGGTTCCGGGACAGCTAATGAAAAACTGTTTTTT. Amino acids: CASSQGSGTANEKLFF.